These 24 T cell receptor beta chains were all obtained from the same sample, sequenced in a study of OX40 agonist ivuxolimab in advanced cancers. The method was immunoSEQ multiplex PCR; TCRdb's version includes in-frame clones alone and lacks a portion of them. The repertoire consists of around 100,000 clones, with approximately 89% occurring once and the leading ten covering around 0.16%. The sample consisted of CD4+ or CD8+ T cells sorted from blood, taken in a trial of the OX40 agonist ivuxolimab. These receptors were collected from an adult with an advanced solid tumor such as melanoma, head and neck, liver or kidney cancer.

This sequence joins TRBV6-5 and TRBJ1-1; perhaps TRBD1 as D (6 bases). CDR3 size: 13 residues. Per the germline V gene, CDR1 is MNHEY and CDR2 is SVGAGI. Trimming took off 6 bases at V and 1 base at J, with 9 bases between the two ends. This chain's CDR3 is CASRPTGNTEAFF. The CDR3 nucleotides read TGTGCCAGCAGGCCGACAGGGAACACTGAAGCTTTCTTT.

The chain couples TRBV30 to TRBJ2-7, with D unresolved. The germline CDR1 and CDR2 sequences are GTSNPN and SVGIG (reference sequence). There are 14 residues in the CDR3. V dropped 3 bases and J dropped 0 bases, with 12 bases sitting between them. The CDR3 DNA is TGTGCCTGGAGAGAAGGGCCCAGCTCCTACGAGCAGTACTTC. This gives the protein CAWREGPSSYEQYF.

The chain joins TRBV28 to TRBJ1-3, with 8 bases lining up with TRBD1. Trimming removed 3 bases from V and 4 bases from J; junction bases left unmatched: 5. CDR1 is MDHEN and CDR2 is SYDVKM in the germline V gene. The CDR3 extends over 15 amino acids. The CDR3 loop is CASSLYGTGGNTIYF. Here the CDR3 DNA reads TGTGCCAGCAGTTTGTATGGGACAGGAGGAAACACCATATATTTT.

The rearrangement joins TRBV27 to TRBJ1-3, with D hard to call. The germline gives CDR1 MNHEY, CDR2 SMNVEV (reference sequence). The CDR3 is 13 residues long. The V and J ends lost 5 bases and 6 bases respectively, with 11 bases between them. CDR3 bases: TGTGCCAGCAGTCCCACCATTCAAAACACCATATATTTT. Translating gives CASSPTIQNTIYF.

V is TRBV5-4 and J is TRBJ1-2; D remains ambiguous. V was clipped by 2 bases and J by 0 bases, with 17 bases between them. Germline CDR1 is SGHNT and CDR2 is YYREEE (reference sequence). The CDR3 covers 17 residues. CDR3 sequence (DNA): TGTGCCAGCAGCTTAACCCCACGGGCCCGCGCTAACTATGGCTACACCTTC. It encodes CASSLTPRARANYGYTF.

The V and J genes are TRBV6-6 and TRBJ1-1; 7 bases line up with TRBD1. Germline V gene sequence: CDR1 MNHNY, CDR2 SVGAGI (reference sequence). With V trimmed by 4 bases and J by 8 bases, 4 bases remained unmatched. The CDR3 extends over 12 amino acids. The CDR3 DNA reads TGTGCCAGCAGTTTTACAGGGGAGGAAGCTTTCTTT. Protein sequence: CASSFTGEEAFF.

The chain uses TRBV14 and TRBJ2-7; D is perhaps TRBD2 (6 bases). Germline assignment: CDR1 SGHDN and CDR2 FVKESK. This CDR3 has 16 residues. The V end was cut by 0 bases, the J end by 3 bases, with 15 bases between. Here the CDR3 reads CASSQDGAGRGYEQYF. The CDR3 DNA sequence: TGTGCCAGCAGCCAAGACGGAGCGGGTCGAGGCTACGAGCAGTACTTC.

This clone was counted a single time. The chain employs TRBV7-9 and TRBJ1-2, with D perhaps matching TRBD1 (5 bases). The V gene lost 7 bases and the J gene lost 5 bases, with 17 bases spanning the gap. This CDR3 is built from 14 residues. Per the germline V gene, CDR1 is SEHNR and CDR2 is FQNEAQ (reference sequence). CDR3 region: CASTTGEGKYGYTF. The CDR3 DNA reads TGTGCCAGCACCACGGGGGAGGGGAAGTATGGCTACACCTTC.

This clone was found once. V is TRBV6-6 and J is TRBJ1-2; D may be TRBD1 (5 bases). Germline V gene lookup returns CDR1 MNHNY and CDR2 SVGAGI (reference sequence). V shed 2 bases and J shed 2 bases, with 15 bases lying between them. This CDR3 spans 16 amino acids. The CDR3 loop is CASSYRGGGLNYGYTF. CDR3 bases: TGTGCCAGCAGTTACCGCGGGGGAGGTCTCAACTATGGCTACACCTTC.

The rearrangement links TRBV6-5 to TRBJ2-1; D gene ambiguous. CDR1 MNHEY and CDR2 SVGAGI come from the germline V gene. The CDR3 consists of 12 residues. The V gene lost 8 bases and the J gene lost 6 bases, with 11 bases spanning the gap. CDR3: CASGAPSNEQFF. The CDR3 bases are TGTGCCAGCGGAGCGCCGAGCAATGAGCAGTTCTTC.

The DNA of the CDR3 is TGTGCCAGTAGTATCGATATAGGACAGTCCTTGCCATATCAGCCCCAGCATTTT. Translation gives CASSIDIGQSLPYQPQHF. This chain joins TRBV19 and TRBJ1-5; weak D call: TRBD1 (6 bases). Per the germline V gene, CDR1 is LNHDA and CDR2 is SQIVND (reference sequence). V was pared by 3 bases and J by 5 bases, with 23 bases between. This CDR3 comprises 18 residues.

The chain recombines TRBV10-3 with TRBJ1-4; 9 nucleotides match TRBD1. The V and J ends lost 6 bases and 10 bases, in that order; junction bases with no gene match: 12. Germline V gene data show CDR1 as ENHRY and CDR2 as SYGVKD. This CDR3 has 15 amino acids. The CDR3 bases are TGTGCCATCAGGGCCCCCTCGGACAGGGGAGGAAAACTGTTTTTT. Amino acid sequence: CAIRAPSDRGGKLFF.

The chain carries TRBV5-1 and TRBJ1-5; D might be TRBD1 (5 bases). V was cut by 4 bases and J by 6 bases, with 17 bases left in between. This CDR3 spans 15 amino acids. Germline CDR1 and CDR2: SGHRS and YFSETQ. The CDR3 bases are TGCGCCAGCAGCCCGGCGGGGGGTGGGGTTCAGCCCCAGCATTTT. Its protein is CASSPAGGGVQPQHF.

The rearrangement links TRBV30 to TRBJ2-5; D ambiguous. CDR1 is GTSNPN, CDR2 SVGIG, per germline (reference sequence). The CDR3 contains 13 residues. V was cut by 0 bases and J by 5 bases, with 10 bases left in between. CDR3 DNA: TGTGCCTGGAGTGTATCTTGGCGTGAGACCCAGTACTTC. It translates to CAWSVSWRETQYF. The whole variable domain, remainder taken from reference TRBV30 and TRBJ2-5, is SQTIHQWPATLVQPVGSPLSLECTVEGTSNPNLYWYRQAAGRGLQLLFYSVGIGQISSEVPQNLSASRPQDRQFILSSKKLLLSDSGFYLCAWSVSWRETQYFGPGTRLLVL.

The rearrangement joins TRBV6-4 to TRBJ1-6; no clear D. The CDR3 extends over 12 amino acids. The germline V gene has CDR1 MRHNA and CDR2 SNTAGT. Trimming cost V 10 bases and J 7 bases, with 11 bases left between them. In DNA, the CDR3 is TGTGCCACGGTCCCCGGGAATTCACCCCTCCACTTT. Amino acids: CATVPGNSPLHF.

The CDR3 sequence: CASSSETGSYNEQFF. In DNA form, the CDR3 reads TGCGCCAGCAGCTCCGAAACCGGCTCCTACAATGAGCAGTTCTTC. The genes are TRBV5-1 and TRBJ2-1; D remains ambiguous. This CDR3 is 15 amino acids long. Per the germline V gene, CDR1 is SGHRS and CDR2 is YFSETQ. Trimming stripped 3 bases from V and 0 bases from J, with 10 bases between.

The table lists this clone with a count of one. The CDR3 bases are TGCGCCAGCAGCTCCTCGGCCGGGGTTAACACCGGGGAGCTGTTTTTT. Translation gives CASSSSAGVNTGELFF. The chain couples TRBV5-1 to TRBJ2-2; D is possibly TRBD2 (5 bases). The CDR3 spans 16 residues. With 3 bases removed from V and 2 bases from J, the gap between germline ends came to 14 bases. From germline, CDR1 is SGHRS and CDR2 YFSETQ.

This clone was counted once. V gene TRBV15 combines with J gene TRBJ1-2; D is perhaps TRBD1 (5 bases). Germline-derived CDR1 and CDR2 are LNHNV and YYDKDF (reference sequence). Trimming removed 0 bases at V and 3 bases at J, with 11 bases between. The length of the CDR3 is 15 residues. CDR3 nucleotides: TGTGCCACCAGCAGAGAGGTGACAGAATACTATGGCTACACCTTC. Translated: CATSREVTEYYGYTF.

The chain combines TRBV19 with TRBJ2-7, with a possible D match to TRBD2 (6 bases). CDR3 length equals 12 residues. Looked up from germline, CDR1 is LNHDA and CDR2 is SQIVND (reference sequence). V was clipped by 8 bases and J by 6 bases, with 14 bases between them. The CDR3 reads CASGHNGGEQYF. The CDR3 DNA follows: TGTGCCAGTGGACATAACGGGGGCGAGCAGTACTTC.

This sequence joins TRBV5-1 and TRBJ1-4; 7 bases fit TRBD1. Germline CDR1 SGHRS, CDR2 YFSETQ. The CDR3 covers 15 residues. Losses at the gene ends were 0 bases for V and 2 bases for J; bases not matched to a gene: 1. CDR3 region: CASSLARGTNEKLFF. CDR3 nucleotides: TGCGCCAGCAGCTTGGCCAGGGGGACTAATGAAAAACTGTTTTTT.

The V call is TRBV28, the J call TRBJ2-7; 7 bases agree with TRBD1. The V gene end was trimmed by 6 bases and the J gene end by 2 bases; junction bases not matched to a gene: 10. Germline V gene sequence: CDR1 MDHEN, CDR2 SYDVKM. The CDR3 has 15 residues. The CDR3 DNA reads TGTGCCAGCAGCCTAGACAGGGTTAATCCCTACGAGCAGTACTTC. Its translation is CASSLDRVNPYEQYF.

The chain couples TRBV19 to TRBJ1-2, with D possibly matching TRBD1 (5 bases). This CDR3 contains 14 residues. Trimming removed 7 bases from V and 4 bases from J, with 16 bases in between. The germline V gene encodes CDR1 LNHDA and CDR2 SQIVND (reference sequence). CDR3: CASIRQSQGYGYTF. CDR3 DNA: TGTGCCAGTATCCGACAGTCTCAGGGCTATGGCTACACCTTC.

This clone occurred a few times. The CDR3 reads CASSVGPRQPQHF. The CDR3 DNA is TGTGCCAGCAGCGTGGGTCCTCGTCAGCCCCAGCATTTT. V usage is TRBV9 and J usage is TRBJ1-5; D is ambiguous. This CDR3 region has 13 residues. Germline-derived CDR1 and CDR2 are SGDLS and YYNGEE. V was trimmed by 2 bases and J by 6 bases, leaving 9 bases between them.

V and J are TRBV2 and TRBJ2-7; the match to TRBD1 covers 8 bases. V lost 4 bases and J lost 0; bases outside the gene matches: 5. This CDR3 is 15 amino acids long. Germline V gene sequence: CDR1 SNHLY, CDR2 FYNNEI. This CDR3 is CASSAGQGASYEQYF. In DNA form, the CDR3 reads TGTGCCAGCAGTGCCGGACAGGGAGCCTCCTACGAGCAGTACTTC.